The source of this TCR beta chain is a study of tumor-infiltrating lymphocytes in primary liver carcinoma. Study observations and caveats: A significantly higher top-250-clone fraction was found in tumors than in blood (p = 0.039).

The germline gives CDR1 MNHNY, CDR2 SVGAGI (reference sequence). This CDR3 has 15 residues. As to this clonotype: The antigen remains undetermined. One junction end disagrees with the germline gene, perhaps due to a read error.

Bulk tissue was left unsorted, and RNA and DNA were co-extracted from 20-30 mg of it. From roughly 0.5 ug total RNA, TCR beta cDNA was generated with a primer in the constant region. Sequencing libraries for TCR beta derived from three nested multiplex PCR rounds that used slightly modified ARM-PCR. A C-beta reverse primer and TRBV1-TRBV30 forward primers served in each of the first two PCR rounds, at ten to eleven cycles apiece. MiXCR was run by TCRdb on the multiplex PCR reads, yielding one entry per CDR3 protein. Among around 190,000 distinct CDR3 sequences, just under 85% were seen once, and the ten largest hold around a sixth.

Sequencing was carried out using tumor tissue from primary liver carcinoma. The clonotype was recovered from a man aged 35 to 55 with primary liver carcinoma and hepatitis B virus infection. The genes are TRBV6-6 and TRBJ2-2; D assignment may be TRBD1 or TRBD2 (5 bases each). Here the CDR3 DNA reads TGTGCCAGCAATTCCCTGAGAGGGGTTTCCGGGGAGCTATTTTTT. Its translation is CASNSLRGVSGELFF.